These 24 T cell receptor beta chains came from one sample sequenced in a study of cytomegalovirus exposure and HLA in healthy donors. The PCR used 60 Vbeta and 13 Jbeta primers. Repertoires were generated with immunoSEQ multiplex PCR, while TCRdb's copy carries only in-frame clones and drops some. The table lists 100,000 or so clones, over 80% of them singletons. Sequencing input: PBMCs. The receptors were gathered from a man younger than 30 in good health and CMV-seronegative.

This chain connects TRBV7-8 to TRBJ1-3; D call uncertain. Trimming shortened V by 5 bases and J by 7 bases, and 18 bases separated the two germline ends. The germline gives CDR1 SGHVS, CDR2 FQNEAQ. This CDR3 contains 15 residues. CDR3 residues: CASSQAGRAGNTIYF. Written as DNA, the CDR3 is TGTGCCAGCAGCCAGGCGGGCCGAGCCGGGAACACCATATATTTT.

This clone occurred a few times. The chain combines TRBV9 with TRBJ2-6; D gene ambiguous. Trimming stripped 0 bases from V and 4 bases from J, with 11 bases between. The CDR3 contains 16 residues. CDR1 and CDR2 from the germline V gene are SGDLS and YYNGEE. The CDR3 spells CASSVDFVSGANVLTF. CDR3 in DNA: TGTGCCAGCAGCGTAGATTTCGTATCCGGGGCCAACGTCCTGACTTTC. The variable domain in full, completed from reference TRBV9 and TRBJ2-6, reads DSGVTQTPKHLITATGQRVTLRCSPRSGDLSVYWYQQSLDQGLQFLIQYYNGEERAKGNILERFSAQQFPDLHSELNLSSLELGDSALYFCASSVDFVSGANVLTFGAGSRLTVL.

This sequence joins TRBV5-4 and TRBJ2-6, with D tentatively TRBD1 (5 bases). The CDR3 extends over 15 amino acids. The germline V gene has CDR1 SGHNT and CDR2 YYREEE (reference sequence). The V gene lost 0 bases and the J gene lost 2 bases, with 6 bases spanning the gap. The CDR3 spells CASSLEGTGANVLTF. DNA of the CDR3: TGTGCCAGCAGCTTGGAGGGGACTGGGGCCAACGTCCTGACTTTC.

The chain links TRBV19 to TRBJ1-2; D perhaps matches TRBD1 (6 bases). V lost 5 bases and J 0 bases, leaving 13 bases between the germline ends. Germline CDR1 reads LNHDA; CDR2 reads SQIVND (reference sequence). The CDR3 is 15 residues long. The CDR3 region is CASSAQGLANYGYTF. The CDR3 DNA is TGTGCCAGTAGTGCCCAGGGGTTAGCTAACTATGGCTACACCTTC.

The chain is built from TRBV28 and TRBJ2-3; 8 nucleotides agree with TRBD1. CDR1 and CDR2 from the germline V gene are MDHEN and SYDVKM. The CDR3 extends over 16 amino acids. With 6 bases clipped from V and 4 bases from J, the junction kept 12 bases outside the gene matches. The DNA for the CDR3 is TGTGCCAGCAGATCCGGGACAGGCAGACTCGCAGATACGCAGTATTTT. Translating it yields CASRSGTGRLADTQYF.

The chain uses TRBV6-5 and TRBJ1-3; D is perhaps TRBD1 (6 bases). Per the germline V gene, CDR1 is MNHEY and CDR2 is SVGAGI. The V end lost 0 bases, the J end lost 4 bases, and 13 bases lay between the germline ends. This CDR3 is built from 16 residues. The CDR3 nucleotides read TGTGCCAGCAGTTACTCGTCGGGGGGCGGCGGAAACACCATATATTTT. Its translation: CASSYSSGGGGNTIYF.

This chain connects TRBV7-6 to TRBJ1-3; D is possibly TRBD1 (5 bases). The CDR3 consists of 15 residues. V shed 1 base and J shed 1 base, with 8 bases lying between them. Germline CDR1 and CDR2: SGHVS and FNYEAQ. The CDR3 here is CASSLDAGSGNTIYF. CDR3 DNA: TGTGCCAGCAGCTTAGACGCAGGGTCTGGAAACACCATATATTTT.

CDR3 sequence (DNA): TGTGCCAGCAGTTTTTTCTGGACTAGCGGGAGCTCCTACAATGAGCAGTTCTTC. Its translation is CASSFFWTSGSSYNEQFF. The V gene is TRBV27, the J gene TRBJ2-1; TRBD2 matches 13 bases. Germline CDR1 is MNHEY and CDR2 is SMNVEV (reference sequence). V lost 3 bases and J lost 0; bases outside the gene matches: 5. This CDR3 spans 18 amino acids.

This chain uses TRBV7-9 with TRBJ1-2, with TRBD1 matching over 7 bases. This CDR3 spans 16 amino acids. V dropped 4 bases and J dropped 2; count of bases not matched to a gene: 10. Germline-derived CDR1 and CDR2 are SEHNR and FQNEAQ (reference sequence). DNA for the CDR3: TGTGCCAGCAGCTCGAGCGGAGGACAGGTGAACTATGGCTACACCTTC. Translated, it gives CASSSSGGQVNYGYTF.

The chain carries TRBV6-5 and TRBJ2-5; 8 nucleotides match TRBD1. Germline values: CDR1 MNHEY, CDR2 SVGAGI. The CDR3 extends over 15 amino acids. With 7 bases clipped from V and 3 bases from J, the junction kept 10 bases outside the gene matches. CDR3 amino acids: CASTRQGAGKETQYF. DNA of the CDR3: TGTGCCAGCACCCGCCAGGGGGCAGGGAAAGAGACCCAGTACTTC.

A few counts support this clone. The chain employs TRBV5-1 and TRBJ1-1, with TRBD1 matching 11 bases. The CDR3 has 16 amino acids. Germline V gene lookup returns CDR1 SGHRS and CDR2 YFSETQ. The ends lost 4 bases at V and 4 bases at J; junction bases unmatched: 9. The CDR3 here is CASSGGTGTGGTEAFF. In DNA form, the CDR3 reads TGCGCCAGCAGCGGAGGAACCGGGACAGGGGGCACTGAAGCTTTCTTT.

This clone occurred a few times. The CDR3 is CASRLAKLQAFF. The CDR3 DNA follows: TGTGCCAGCAGACTTGCAAAGTTGCAAGCTTTCTTT. The genes are TRBV28 and TRBJ1-1; D gene ambiguous. CDR3 size: 12 residues. Trimming removed 6 bases at V and 9 bases at J, with 14 bases between. Germline V CDR1 and CDR2: MDHEN, SYDVKM.

The chain employs TRBV29-1 and TRBJ2-5; 8 bases line up with TRBD1. This CDR3 is built from 14 residues. After removal of 6 bases from V and 5 bases from J, the junction contained 11 bases not matched to a gene. CDR1 and CDR2 from the germline V gene are SQVTM and ANQGSEA. CDR3 in amino acids: CSVLETGAGETQYF. The CDR3 DNA follows: TGCAGCGTACTGGAGACAGGGGCGGGCGAGACCCAGTACTTC.

The chain employs TRBV6-5 and TRBJ2-2; 8 bases map to TRBD1. The CDR3 has 16 amino acids. The germline CDR1 and CDR2 sequences are MNHEY and SVGAGI. V was pared by 4 bases and J by 2 bases, with 6 bases of the junction left unmatched. The CDR3 coding sequence is TGTGCCAGCAGTTCACCGGGACAGGACAACACCGGGGAGCTGTTTTTT. It yields the protein CASSSPGQDNTGELFF.

This sequence joins TRBV2 and TRBJ2-1, with 10 bases matching TRBD2. Germline loops: CDR1 SNHLY, CDR2 FYNNEI. Trimming removed 5 bases from V and 9 bases from J; junction bases left unmatched: 4. The CDR3 is made up of 13 amino acids. CDR3: CASSQLAGIEQFF. The CDR3 DNA reads as TGTGCCAGCAGTCAACTAGCGGGAATTGAGCAGTTCTTC.

In regard to this clone: Relative to the germline gene, one junction end is altered; a read error may explain this. J is TRBJ2-7 and V is TRBV10-3; 8 bases are a match to TRBD1. CDR1 is ENHRY and CDR2 is SYGVKD in the germline V gene. The CDR3 sequence is 14 residues long. CDR3 nucleotides: TGTGCCAGCAGTGCCGGGACAGGAACCTACGAGCAGTACTTC. This codes for CASSAGTGTYEQYF.

Worth noting for this clone: One end of the junction fails to match germline, which may point to a read error. The chain recombines TRBV7-9 with TRBJ2-1; 12 bases fit TRBD2. CDR3 length: 12 residues. The germline V gene encodes CDR1 SEHNR and CDR2 FQNEAQ (reference sequence). The DNA of the CDR3 is TGTTCCAGCAGGCCTGGACTAGCGGGAAAGTTCTTC. Translated: CSSRPGLAGKFF. The variable domain in full, completed from reference TRBV7-9 and TRBJ2-1, reads DTGVSQNPRHKITKRGQNVTFRCDPISEHNRLYWYRQTLGQGPEFLTYFQNEAQLEKSRLLSDRFSAERPKGSFSTLEIQRTEQGDSAMYLCSSRPGLAGKFFGPGTRLTVL.

This clone was seen more than once but under ten times. This chain uses TRBV7-2 with TRBJ2-7; 10 nucleotides align to TRBD1. The CDR3 consists of 15 residues. The germline CDR1 and CDR2 sequences are SGHTA and FQGNSA. With 5 bases clipped from V and 4 bases from J, the junction kept 8 bases outside the gene matches. CDR3 DNA: TGTGCCAGCAGCCTCGACAGGGGGCTCGGGTACGAGCAGTACTTC. It yields the protein CASSLDRGLGYEQYF.

This rearrangement joins TRBV7-3 to TRBJ1-1, with 7 nucleotides matching TRBD1. The germline gives CDR1 SGHTA, CDR2 FQGTGA. The CDR3 is made up of 14 amino acids. The junction had 7 bases not matched to a gene; V was cut back by 5 bases and J by 4 bases. The CDR3 nucleotides are TGTGCCAGCAGCGCCCGACAGGGCTCCACTGAAGCTTTCTTT. This gives the protein CASSARQGSTEAFF.

In this sample, this clone turned up a few times. The rearrangement links TRBV11-2 to TRBJ2-7, with a tentative D call TRBD2 (6 bases). The germline CDR1 and CDR2 sequences are SGHAT and FQNNGV. This CDR3 has 12 amino acids. With 6 bases removed from V and 7 bases from J, the gap between germline ends came to 13 bases. CDR3 in amino acids: CASSQYGGEQYF. The DNA for the CDR3 is TGTGCCAGCAGTCAATATGGGGGGGAGCAGTACTTC.

The V gene is TRBV11-3, the J gene TRBJ1-1; D gene uncertain. The germline V gene encodes CDR1 SGHNT and CDR2 YENEEA. The CDR3 is made up of 14 amino acids. V was pared by 3 bases and J by 0 bases, with 8 bases between. The CDR3 is CASSFGQLNTEAFF. Written as DNA, the CDR3 is TGTGCCAGCAGCTTTGGGCAGTTGAACACTGAAGCTTTCTTT.

The sample holds one count of this clone. This rearrangement joins TRBV7-2 to TRBJ1-3; 8 bases are a match to TRBD1. The trim removed 5 bases at V and 2 bases at J, leaving 2 bases unmatched. The CDR3 contains 14 residues. Per germline, CDR1 SGHTA and CDR2 FQGNSA. The CDR3 loop reads CASSLDRAGNTIYF. In DNA form, the CDR3 reads TGTGCCAGCAGCCTGGACAGGGCTGGAAACACCATATATTTT. The full variable domain, completed using reference TRBV7-2 and TRBJ1-3, is GAGVSQSPSNKVTEKGKDVELRCDPISGHTALYWYRQSLGQGLEFLIYFQGNSAPDKSGLPSDRFSAERTGGSVSTLTIQRTQQEDSAVYLCASSLDRAGNTIYFGEGSWLTVV.

The V and J genes are TRBV4-3 and TRBJ2-7; perhaps TRBD1 as D (6 bases). The germline V gene encodes CDR1 LGHNA and CDR2 YSLEER. The CDR3 loop spans 15 amino acids. V lost 0 bases and J lost 2, with 11 bases in between. The CDR3 sequence is CASSQDPQGTYEQYF. The CDR3 DNA sequence: TGCGCCAGCAGCCAAGACCCCCAGGGGACCTACGAGCAGTACTTC.

The rearrangement joins TRBV28 to TRBJ1-2; 8 bases align to TRBD1. Germline CDR1 reads MDHEN; CDR2 reads SYDVKM. This CDR3 is 15 amino acids long. Trimming at V came to 4 bases and at J to 0 bases, leaving 4 bases not matched to a gene. As DNA, the CDR3 is TGTGCCAGCAGTTCCGACAGGGGCTCTAACTATGGCTACACCTTC. Translation: CASSSDRGSNYGYTF.